What follows are 31 T cell receptor beta chains derived from one specimen sequenced in a study of post-analysis software for immune sequencing data. General study findings and limits: Five TRBV segments, TRBV5-6, TRBV5-1 and TRBV20-1 among them, were found more frequent in patients than controls.

No antigens are known for them. Built from TCR beta cDNA, the libraries had unique molecular identifiers in them. TCRdb analysed the PCR reads with MiXCR anew, one entry per CDR3 protein. The sample lists 740,000 or so distinct CDR3 sequences; about 57% were seen once. Input material: blood. The receptors were sampled from a girl aged 5 to 17 with multiple sclerosis.

This clonotype was observed a handful of times. The chain uses TRBV29-1 and TRBJ2-5; 11 positions agree with TRBD2. CDR3 length: 14 residues. Germline V gives CDR1 SQVTM, CDR2 ANQGSEA. J gave up 4 bases and V 1 base, and 2 bases lay outside the gene matches. CDR3 sequence (DNA): TGCAGCGTTGAAGGACTAGCGGGGTCAGAGACCCAGTACTTC. It specifies CSVEGLAGSETQYF.

CDR3 DNA: TGCAGTGCTTTTGGGGCGGGGGGCTACGAGCAGTACTTC. Encoded protein: CSAFGAGGYEQYF. V and J are TRBV20-1 and TRBJ2-7; TRBD2 matches 8 bases. From germline, CDR1 is DFQATT and CDR2 SNEGSKA (reference sequence). This CDR3 has 13 residues. With 5 bases clipped from V and 3 bases from J, the junction kept 6 bases outside the gene matches.

This clonotype was observed a handful of times. This sequence joins TRBV5-1 and TRBJ2-7, with D perhaps matching TRBD1 (6 bases). CDR1 and CDR2 from the germline V gene are SGHRS and YFSETQ. CDR3 size: 14 residues. Trimming pared 4 bases from V and 2 bases from J, leaving 13 bases between. The CDR3 DNA reads TGCGCCAGCAGCCCACCAGGGGCAACCTACGAGCAGTACTTC. Protein product: CASSPPGATYEQYF.

This clonotype was recorded only once. The V and J genes are TRBV7-2 and TRBJ2-3; D remains unclear. The CDR3 runs 13 residues. Germline CDR1 reads SGHTA; CDR2 reads FQGNSA. Trimming removed 1 base at V and 9 bases at J, with 11 bases between. CDR3 residues: CASSLGISPTQYF. The CDR3 coding sequence is TGTGCCAGCAGCTTAGGTATTTCGCCAACGCAGTATTTT.

The rearrangement uses TRBV4-2 and TRBJ2-7; D remains unclear. The CDR3 covers 16 residues. Between the trimmed V and J ends, which lost 0 bases and 1 base, there was a span of 13 bases. The germline gives CDR1 LGHNA, CDR2 YNFKEQ. DNA of the CDR3: TGTGCCAGCAGCCAAGATGTCCCCCTATCTTCCTACGAGCAGTACTTC. Translated: CASSQDVPLSSYEQYF.

CDR3 residues: CASSPGTGGGTGELFF. The CDR3 DNA reads TGTGCCAGCAGCCCCGGGACAGGGGGTGGTACCGGGGAGCTGTTTTTT. The chain has TRBV11-2 and TRBJ2-2; 11 positions match TRBD1. The CDR3 runs 16 residues. Germline values: CDR1 SGHAT, CDR2 FQNNGV. The junction had 7 bases not matched to a gene; V was cut back by 5 bases and J by 5 bases.

This clonotype has only a few counts. V is TRBV20-1 and J is TRBJ2-1; 12 bases match TRBD2. The CDR3 extends over 14 amino acids. CDR1 and CDR2 from the germline V gene are DFQATT and SNEGSKA (reference sequence). Trimming took 5 bases from V and 6 from J; bases not matched to a gene: 5. The CDR3 spells CSARTSGDFNEQFF. The CDR3 DNA reads as TGCAGTGCTCGGACTAGCGGGGACTTCAATGAGCAGTTCTTC.

The chain uses TRBV7-3 and TRBJ2-3, with 8 bases aligning to TRBD1. V lost 5 bases, J lost 5 bases, and 9 bases stayed unmatched. Germline V lookup: CDR1 SGHTA, CDR2 FQGTGA. The CDR3 loop spans 15 amino acids. The CDR3 DNA follows: TGTGCCAGCAGCCTGAACAGGGGGTACTTAGATACGCAGTATTTT. This translates into CASSLNRGYLDTQYF. Full variable domain (remainder filled in from reference TRBV7-3 and TRBJ2-3): GAGVSQTPSNKVTEKGKYVELRCDPISGHTALYWYRQSLGQGPEFLIYFQGTGAADDSGLPNDRFFAVRPEGSVSTLKIQRTERGDSAVYLCASSLNRGYLDTQYFGPGTRLTVL.

CDR3 in amino acids: CASSTIGQGALHEQYF. The DNA for the CDR3 is TGTGCCAGCAGCACGATTGGACAGGGGGCGCTTCACGAGCAGTACTTC. The V and J genes are TRBV7-6 and TRBJ2-7, with 11 positions matching TRBD1. The CDR3 runs 16 residues. Per the germline V gene, CDR1 is SGHVS and CDR2 is FNYEAQ. The V segment lost 5 bases and the J segment 5 bases; nucleotides outside the gene matches: 11.

This clonotype was seen only a few times. The CDR3 DNA reads as TGTGCCAACGAGCCTGGGTTAAGCCAGTTCTTC. Protein: CANEPGLSQFF. This chain connects TRBV7-9 to TRBJ2-1; D gene uncertain. V dropped 10 bases and J dropped 13 bases, with 17 bases sitting between them. The CDR3 is 11 amino acids. CDR1 and CDR2 (germline): SEHNR, FQNEAQ (reference sequence).

The gene calls are TRBV18 and TRBJ1-1; no clear D. The CDR3 runs 17 residues. The germline CDR1 and CDR2 sequences are KGHSH and LQKENI. V lost 1 base and J lost 1, with 16 bases in between. The chain's CDR3 is CASSPLQMTPKNTEAFF. The CDR3 region has the DNA TGTGCCAGCTCACCACTTCAAATGACACCTAAGAACACTGAAGCTTTCTTT.

The chain is built from TRBV3-1 and TRBJ2-2; D call uncertain. Germline loops: CDR1 LGHDT, CDR2 YNNKEL (reference sequence). The CDR3 loop spans 15 amino acids. Trimming removed 1 base at V and 2 bases at J, with 8 bases between. The DNA for the CDR3 is TGTGCCAGCAGCCAAGGGACCTTCAACACCGGGGAGCTGTTTTTT. This translates into CASSQGTFNTGELFF.

This clonotype was seen a single time. The chain uses TRBV12-3 or TRBV12-4 and TRBJ2-3, with a weak D call TRBD2 (6 bases). The CDR3 runs 14 residues. Trimming removed 10 bases from V and 0 bases from J, with 14 bases in between. The CDR3, as DNA: TGTGCCACCGGGACCAGCGGGAGCACAGATACGCAGTATTTT. Translated: CATGTSGSTDTQYF.

This sequence joins TRBV5-1 and TRBJ1-2; 7 bases agree with TRBD1. Germline V gives CDR1 SGHRS, CDR2 YFSETQ. With 6 bases clipped from V and 4 bases from J, the junction kept 9 bases outside the gene matches. CDR3 length: 14 amino acids. In DNA form, the CDR3 reads TGCGCCAGCAAGAGCCGGGACAGAGTCTATGGCTACACCTTC. Its protein product is CASKSRDRVYGYTF.

A note on this clonotype: One end of the junction does not line up with germline, which may come from a read error. The rearrangement uses TRBV20-1 and TRBJ1-2, with 7 bases aligning to TRBD1. Germline loops: CDR1 DFQATT, CDR2 SNEGSKA (reference sequence). The CDR3 spans 12 residues. CDR3 nucleotides: TGCAGTGCTGCTCAGGGGGACTATGACTACACCTTC. The encoded protein is CSAAQGDYDYTF.

The J gene is TRBJ2-7, the V gene TRBV12-3 or TRBV12-4; 7 bases are shared with TRBD2. The CDR3 is 15 residues long. The J segment lost 2 bases and the V segment lost 3 bases, leaving 7 bases of the junction unmatched. This CDR3 reads CASSFVAGETYEQYF. CDR3 coding DNA: TGTGCCAGCAGTTTTGTTGCGGGAGAAACCTACGAGCAGTACTTC.

The chain employs TRBV7-2 and TRBJ2-4; perhaps TRBD1 as D (5 bases). Near its end, the DNA agrees better with TRBJ2-7, so the J call may be wrong. CDR1 and CDR2 from the germline V gene are SGHTA and FQGNSA. CDR3 length: 16 amino acids. DNA for the CDR3: TGTGCCAGCAGCTTAAAAGGGCAAGGGGCTCTCTACGAGCAGTACTTC. Protein product: CASSLKGQGALYEQYF.

This clonotype was seen more than once but under ten times. In DNA, the CDR3 is TGTGCCAGCAGGACGGGGACAGGGATCTCCTACGAGCAGTACTTC. This translates into CASRTGTGISYEQYF. The chain combines TRBV6-5 with TRBJ2-7, with 9 bases fitting TRBD1. The CDR3 is made up of 15 amino acids. J lost 0 bases, V lost 6 bases, and 6 bases had no gene match. Per germline, CDR1 MNHEY and CDR2 SVGAGI.

The chain joins TRBV7-2 to TRBJ2-4; 9 nucleotides match TRBD2. Per the germline V gene, CDR1 is SGHTA and CDR2 is FQGNSA. There are 17 residues in the CDR3. Trimming cost V 3 bases and J 2 bases; bases outside gene matches: 8. For the CDR3, the DNA is TGTGCCAGCAGCTTCCCTAGCGGGGTGGCTTCCAAAAACATTCAGTACTTC. Translating it yields CASSFPSGVASKNIQYF.

Worth noting for this clonotype: Germline and junction disagree at one end, which may indicate a read error. The V gene is TRBV7-9, the J gene TRBJ2-7, with D maybe TRBD2 (5 bases). The CDR3 is made up of 16 amino acids. Per germline, CDR1 SEHNR and CDR2 FQNEAQ (reference sequence). This CDR3 is CANSLRRLTPRDEQYF. CDR3 nucleotide sequence: TGTGCCAACAGCTTACGTCGCCTTACACCGAGGGACGAGCAGTACTTC.

The V gene is TRBV20-1, the J gene TRBJ2-6; D is perhaps TRBD1 (6 bases). The ends were cut back, 6 bases at V and 4 bases at J, with 16 bases in the middle. Germline V gives CDR1 DFQATT, CDR2 SNEGSKA (reference sequence). The CDR3 extends over 15 amino acids. The CDR3 protein is CSARAGERGANVLTF. The CDR3 coding sequence is TGCAGTGCACGGGCAGGGGAGAGGGGGGCCAACGTCCTGACTTTC.

This clonotype has a handful of counts. The chain has TRBV20-1 and TRBJ2-1; 7 bases align to TRBD1. Germline V gene lookup returns CDR1 DFQATT and CDR2 SNEGSKA (reference sequence). The CDR3 sequence is 16 residues long. V lost 1 base to trimming and J lost 5 bases; unmatched junction nucleotides: 11. The CDR3 DNA sequence: TGCAGTGCTAGAGGAGGGGGCTCCAGGCCCCACAATGAGCAGTTCTTC. Encoded protein: CSARGGGSRPHNEQFF.

This clonotype came up a few times. This chain uses TRBV7-9 with TRBJ2-1; D is possibly TRBD2 (6 bases). V gave up 3 bases and J gave up 6 bases, with 12 bases separating them. The germline gives CDR1 SEHNR, CDR2 FQNEAQ (reference sequence). This CDR3 spans 14 amino acids. The CDR3 loop reads CASSFGSGGNEQFF. In DNA form, the CDR3 reads TGTGCCAGCAGCTTTGGCTCCGGGGGCAATGAGCAGTTCTTC.

The chain links TRBV5-1 to TRBJ2-3; 9 bases align to TRBD1. V was clipped by 3 bases and J by 5 bases; unmatched bases: 7. This CDR3 comprises 15 residues. Per germline, CDR1 SGHRS and CDR2 YFSETQ. The chain's CDR3 is CASSSGQGFGDTQYF. Here the CDR3 DNA reads TGCGCCAGCAGCTCCGGACAGGGGTTTGGAGATACGCAGTATTTT.

This rearrangement joins TRBV14 to TRBJ2-7; no reliable D call. The germline gives CDR1 SGHDN, CDR2 FVKESK. Trimming stripped 2 bases from V and 0 bases from J, with 11 bases between. The CDR3 is made up of 15 amino acids. CDR3 bases: TGTGCCAGCAGCCAACTGTCTGTTCGCTCCTACGAGCAGTACTTC. Protein: CASSQLSVRSYEQYF.

The chain uses TRBV3-1 and TRBJ1-1, with D possibly being TRBD1 (5 bases). V dropped 0 bases and J dropped 7 bases, with 15 bases sitting between them. Looked up from germline, CDR1 is LGHDT and CDR2 is YNNKEL (reference sequence). The CDR3 consists of 15 residues. Here the CDR3 DNA reads TGTGCCAGCAGCCAAGATGGGGGTAGGGTGGATGAAGCTTTCTTT. Encoded protein: CASSQDGGRVDEAFF. Full variable domain (rest looked up from reference TRBV3-1 and TRBJ1-1): DTAVSQTPKYLVTQMGNDKSIKCEQNLGHDTMYWYKQDSKKFLKIMFSYNNKELIINETVPNRFSPKSPDKAHLNLHINSLELGDSAVYFCASSQDGGRVDEAFFGQGTRLTVV.

The chain uses TRBV7-3 and TRBJ2-1; D is possibly TRBD1 or TRBD2 (5 bases each). The V and J ends lost 0 bases and 13 bases respectively, with 13 bases between them. The length of the CDR3 is 13 residues. Germline CDR1 SGHTA, CDR2 FQGTGA. The CDR3 region is CASSLTGPGRQFF. The CDR3 nucleotides read TGTGCCAGCAGCTTAACGGGGCCGGGGCGACAGTTCTTC.

The genes are TRBV25-1 and TRBJ2-7, with 13 bases that match TRBD2. Germline CDR1 and CDR2: MGHDK and SYGVNS. V was pared by 6 bases and J by 7 bases, with 12 bases of the junction left unmatched. The CDR3 consists of 16 residues. The CDR3 sequence is CASRGLAGEQYNEQYF. The CDR3, as DNA: TGTGCCAGCAGAGGACTAGCGGGGGAGCAATACAATGAGCAGTACTTC.

CDR3 DNA sequence: TGTGCCACCAGCAGACCGGGACAGGGGGTCGTCGAGCAGTACTTC. This codes for CATSRPGQGVVEQYF. The chain joins TRBV15 to TRBJ2-4, with 11 bases aligning to TRBD1. The closer fit of TRBJ2-7 to the DNA end suggests the J call may be wrong. CDR3 length: 15 residues. Germline CDR1 is LNHNV and CDR2 is YYDKDF (reference sequence).

This rearrangement joins TRBV27 to TRBJ2-7; no definite D call. The V and J ends lost 4 bases and 0 bases respectively, with 7 bases between them. CDR1 is MNHEY, CDR2 SMNVEV, per germline (reference sequence). This CDR3 comprises 13 residues. CDR3 in DNA: TGTGCCAGCAGTTATCAGGTCTCCTACGAGCAGTACTTC. Encoded protein: CASSYQVSYEQYF.

This chain joins TRBV7-2 and TRBJ1-2; D is uncertain. With 5 bases removed from V and 9 bases from J, the gap between germline ends came to 19 bases. CDR1 is SGHTA, CDR2 FQGNSA, per germline. This CDR3 region has 14 residues. The CDR3 reads CASSHSRRRYRYTF. The DNA of the CDR3 is TGTGCCAGCAGCCATAGCCGGCGACGGTATCGCTACACCTTC.